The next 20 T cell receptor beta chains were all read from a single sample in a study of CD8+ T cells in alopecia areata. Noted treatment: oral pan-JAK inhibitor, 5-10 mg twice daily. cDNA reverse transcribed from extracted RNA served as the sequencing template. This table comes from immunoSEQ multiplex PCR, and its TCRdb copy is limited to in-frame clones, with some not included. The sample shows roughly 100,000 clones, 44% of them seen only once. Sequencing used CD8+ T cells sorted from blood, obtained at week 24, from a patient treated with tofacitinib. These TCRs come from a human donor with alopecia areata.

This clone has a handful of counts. The CDR3 DNA reads as TGCGCCAGCAGCCGATGGGGGACCCAGTACTTC. Its translation: CASSRWGTQYF. The rearrangement links TRBV4-1 to TRBJ2-5, with D unclear. The CDR3 length is 11 residues. V was pared by 4 bases and J by 7 bases, with 7 bases between. CDR1 MGHRA and CDR2 YSYEKL come from the germline V gene.

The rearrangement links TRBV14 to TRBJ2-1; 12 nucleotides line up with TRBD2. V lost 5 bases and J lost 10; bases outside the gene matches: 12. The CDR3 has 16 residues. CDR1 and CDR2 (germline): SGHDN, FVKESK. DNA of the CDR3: TGTGCCAGCAGCTTGAGACTAGCGGGAGCCTTGGGAGAGCAGTTCTTC. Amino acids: CASSLRLAGALGEQFF.

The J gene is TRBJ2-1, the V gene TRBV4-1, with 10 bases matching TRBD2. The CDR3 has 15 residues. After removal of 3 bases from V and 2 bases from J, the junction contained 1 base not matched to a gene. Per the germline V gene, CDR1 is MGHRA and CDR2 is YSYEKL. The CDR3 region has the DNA TGCGCCAGCAGCCACACTAGCGGGACCTACAATGAGCAGTTCTTC. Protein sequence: CASSHTSGTYNEQFF.

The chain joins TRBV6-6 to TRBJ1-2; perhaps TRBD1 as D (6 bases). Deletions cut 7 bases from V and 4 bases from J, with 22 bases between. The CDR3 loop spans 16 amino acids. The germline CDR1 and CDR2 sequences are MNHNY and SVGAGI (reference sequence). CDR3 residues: CASTEGGSTALYGYTF. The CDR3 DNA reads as TGTGCCAGCACGGAGGGGGGGAGTACAGCCCTCTATGGCTACACCTTC.

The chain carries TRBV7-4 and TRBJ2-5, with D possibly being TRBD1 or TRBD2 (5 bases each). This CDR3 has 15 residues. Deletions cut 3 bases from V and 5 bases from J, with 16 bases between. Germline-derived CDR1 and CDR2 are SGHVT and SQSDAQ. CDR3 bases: TGTGCCAGCAGCTTCATGTTTCGAGGGGACGAGACCCAGTACTTC. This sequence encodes CASSFMFRGDETQYF.

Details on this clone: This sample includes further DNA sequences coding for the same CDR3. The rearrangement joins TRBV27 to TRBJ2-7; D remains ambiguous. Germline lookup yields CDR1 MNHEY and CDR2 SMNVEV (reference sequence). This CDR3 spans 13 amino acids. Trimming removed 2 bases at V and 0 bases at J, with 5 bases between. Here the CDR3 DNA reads TGTGCCAGCAGTTTAACTGGCTCCTACGAGCAGTACTTC. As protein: CASSLTGSYEQYF.

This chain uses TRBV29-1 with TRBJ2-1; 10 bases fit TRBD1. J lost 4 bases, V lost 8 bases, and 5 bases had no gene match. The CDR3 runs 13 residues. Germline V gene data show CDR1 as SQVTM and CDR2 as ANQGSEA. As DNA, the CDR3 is TGCAGCTCGGTGGGACAGGGGTACAATGAGCAGTTCTTC. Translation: CSSVGQGYNEQFF.

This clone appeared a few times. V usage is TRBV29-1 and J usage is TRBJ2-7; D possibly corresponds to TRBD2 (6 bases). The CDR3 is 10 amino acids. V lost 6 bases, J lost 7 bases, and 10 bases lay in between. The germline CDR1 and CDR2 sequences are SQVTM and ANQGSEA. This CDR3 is CSVLSGEQYF. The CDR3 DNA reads TGCAGCGTCCTTAGCGGTGAGCAGTACTTC.

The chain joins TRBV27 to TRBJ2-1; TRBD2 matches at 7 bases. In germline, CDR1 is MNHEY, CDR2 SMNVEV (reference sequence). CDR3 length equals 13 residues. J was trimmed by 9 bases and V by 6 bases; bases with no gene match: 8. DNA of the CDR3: TGTGCCAGCAGCATTGGACTAGGAGGTGAGCAGTTCTTC. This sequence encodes CASSIGLGGEQFF.

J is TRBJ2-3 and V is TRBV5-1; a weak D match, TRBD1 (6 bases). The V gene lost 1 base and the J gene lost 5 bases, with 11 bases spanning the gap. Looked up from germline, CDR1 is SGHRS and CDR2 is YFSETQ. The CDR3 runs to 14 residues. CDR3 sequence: CASSLSKGGDTQYF. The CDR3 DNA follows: TGCGCCAGCAGCTTGTCAAAAGGGGGAGATACGCAGTATTTT. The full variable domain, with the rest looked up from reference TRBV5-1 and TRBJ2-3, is KAGVTQTPRYLIKTRGQQVTLSCSPISGHRSVSWYQQTPGQGLQFLFEYFSETQRNKGNFPGRFSGRQFSNSRSEMNVSTLELGDSALYLCASSLSKGGDTQYFGPGTRLTVL.

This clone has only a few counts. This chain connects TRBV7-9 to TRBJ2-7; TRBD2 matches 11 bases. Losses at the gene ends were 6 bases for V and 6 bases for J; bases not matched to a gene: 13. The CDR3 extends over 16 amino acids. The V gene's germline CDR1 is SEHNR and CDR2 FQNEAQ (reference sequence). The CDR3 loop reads CASSSTTSGRTREQYF. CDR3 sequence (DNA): TGTGCCAGCAGTTCGACTACTAGCGGGAGAACCCGCGAGCAGTACTTC.

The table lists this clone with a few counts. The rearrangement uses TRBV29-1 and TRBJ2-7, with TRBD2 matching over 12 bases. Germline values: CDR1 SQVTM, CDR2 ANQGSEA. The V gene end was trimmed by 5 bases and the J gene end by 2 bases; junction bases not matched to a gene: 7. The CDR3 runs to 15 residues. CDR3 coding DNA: TGCAGCGTTTCGACTAGCGGGAGCCTTACCTACGAGCAGTACTTC. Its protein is CSVSTSGSLTYEQYF.

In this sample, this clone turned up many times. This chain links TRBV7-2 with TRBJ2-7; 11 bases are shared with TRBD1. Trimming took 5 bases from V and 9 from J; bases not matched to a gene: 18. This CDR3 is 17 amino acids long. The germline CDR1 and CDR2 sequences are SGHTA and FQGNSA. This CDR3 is CASSQVALGTGGLGQYF. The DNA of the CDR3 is TGTGCCAGCAGCCAAGTAGCCCTCGGGACAGGGGGTTTGGGGCAGTACTTC.

The CDR3 sequence: CASRLQGILETQYF. CDR3 DNA: TGTGCCAGCAGGTTACAGGGGATTCTAGAGACCCAGTACTTC. J is TRBJ2-5 and V is TRBV6-6, with 7 nucleotides matching TRBD1. Germline values: CDR1 MNHNY, CDR2 SVGAGI (reference sequence). V dropped 6 bases and J dropped 4; count of bases not matched to a gene: 8. CDR3 size: 14 residues.

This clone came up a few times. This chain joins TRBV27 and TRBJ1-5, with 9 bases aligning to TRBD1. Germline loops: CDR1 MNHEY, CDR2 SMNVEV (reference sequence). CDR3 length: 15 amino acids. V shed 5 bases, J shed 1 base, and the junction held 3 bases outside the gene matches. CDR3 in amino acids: CASSLGTGSNQPQHF. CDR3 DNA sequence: TGTGCCAGCAGTCTCGGGACAGGGAGCAATCAGCCCCAGCATTTT.

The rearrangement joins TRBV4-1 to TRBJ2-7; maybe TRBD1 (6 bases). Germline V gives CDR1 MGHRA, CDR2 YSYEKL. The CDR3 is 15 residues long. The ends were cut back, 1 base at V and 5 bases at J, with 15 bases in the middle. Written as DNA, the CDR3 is TGCGCCAGCAGCCAAGTTCTATCCAGGGGAGACGAGCAGTACTTC. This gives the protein CASSQVLSRGDEQYF.

DNA for the CDR3: TGTGCCAGCAGCTCCCCCCCCGGGGAGGGCTATGGCTACACCTTC. Amino acids: CASSSPPGEGYGYTF. The V gene is TRBV7-2, the J gene TRBJ1-2; D gene uncertain. Trimming stripped 4 bases from V and 4 bases from J, with 16 bases between. Germline V CDR1 and CDR2: SGHTA, FQGNSA. CDR3 length equals 15 residues.

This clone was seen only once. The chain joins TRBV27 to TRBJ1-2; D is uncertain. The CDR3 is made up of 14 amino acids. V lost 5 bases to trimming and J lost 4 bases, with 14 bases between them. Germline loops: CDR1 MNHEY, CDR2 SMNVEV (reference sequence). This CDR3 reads CASSPTLTGYGYTF. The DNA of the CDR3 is TGTGCCAGCAGTCCCACTTTGACGGGCTATGGCTACACCTTC.

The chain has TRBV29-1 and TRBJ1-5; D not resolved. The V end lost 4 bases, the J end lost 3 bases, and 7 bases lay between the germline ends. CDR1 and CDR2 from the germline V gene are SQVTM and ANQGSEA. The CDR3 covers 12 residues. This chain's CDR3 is CSVAVPNQPQHF. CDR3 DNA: TGCAGCGTTGCGGTCCCCAATCAGCCCCAGCATTTT.

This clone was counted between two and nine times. CDR3 sequence: CATSREGTRTGELFF. The CDR3 nucleotides are TGTGCCACCAGCAGAGAGGGGACACGCACCGGGGAGCTGTTTTTT. The V and J genes are TRBV15 and TRBJ2-2; possibly TRBD1 for D (6 bases). The V gene's germline CDR1 is LNHNV and CDR2 YYDKDF (reference sequence). V lost 0 bases, J lost 4 bases, and 9 bases lay in between. The CDR3 is 15 residues long.